The 16 T cell receptor beta chains below all came from one sample that was sequenced in a study of cytomegalovirus exposure and HLA in healthy donors. The method was immunoSEQ multiplex PCR; TCRdb's version includes in-frame clones alone and lacks a portion of them. Of approximately 180,000 clones in the sample, approximately 87% were seen once. Sample: PBMCs. These receptors were taken from a woman aged 25 to 39 in good health and CMV-seronegative.

The chain combines TRBV9 with TRBJ1-3; 7 nucleotides agree with TRBD1. From germline, CDR1 is SGDLS and CDR2 YYNGEE. This CDR3 comprises 15 residues. After removal of 1 base from V and 4 bases from J, the junction contained 5 bases not matched to a gene. This chain's CDR3 is CASSVTPGQGNTIYF. The CDR3 DNA follows: TGTGCCAGCAGCGTAACGCCGGGACAGGGAAACACCATATATTTT.

This clone appeared a single time. This chain joins TRBV18 and TRBJ1-5; 7 nucleotides agree with TRBD1. CDR1 and CDR2 from the germline V gene are KGHSH and LQKENI. J gave up 6 bases and V 4 bases, and 6 bases lay outside the gene matches. This CDR3 is built from 14 residues. The CDR3 sequence: CASSLGTDGQPQHF. CDR3 sequence (DNA): TGTGCCAGCTCACTAGGGACAGACGGTCAGCCCCAGCATTTT. The entire variable domain, with the rest obtained from reference TRBV18 and TRBJ1-5, is as follows: NAGVMQNPRHLVRRRGQEARLRCSPMKGHSHVYWYRQLPEEGLKFMVYLQKENIIDESGMPKERFSAEFPKEGPSILRIQQVVRGDSAAYFCASSLGTDGQPQHFGDGTRLSIL.

This clone occurred once. The rearrangement uses TRBV29-1 and TRBJ1-1; 7 bases agree with TRBD1. The CDR3 contains 13 residues. Germline lookup yields CDR1 SQVTM and CDR2 ANQGSEA. V was pared by 3 bases and J by 0 bases, with 1 base of the junction left unmatched. CDR3 in amino acids: CSVDTGVNTEAFF. As DNA, the CDR3 is TGCAGCGTTGATACAGGGGTGAACACTGAAGCTTTCTTT.

The chain couples TRBV4-1 to TRBJ2-7; tentatively, D is TRBD2 (5 bases). Trimming took 4 bases from V and 1 from J, leaving 17 bases between them. Germline values: CDR1 MGHRA, CDR2 YSYEKL. The CDR3 runs to 16 residues. CDR3 residues: CASSRMAGPPSYEQYF. CDR3 DNA sequence: TGCGCCAGCAGCCGAATGGCGGGTCCCCCGTCCTACGAGCAGTACTTC.

The V and J genes are TRBV4-1 and TRBJ2-3, with 14 nucleotides matching TRBD2. CDR1 is MGHRA, CDR2 YSYEKL, per germline. This CDR3 contains 17 residues. Unmatched junction bases numbered 8, after V lost 4 bases and J lost 5 bases. The CDR3 protein is CASSLATSGGVRDTQYF. The DNA of the CDR3 is TGCGCCAGCAGCCTAGCGACTAGCGGGGGGGTAAGAGATACGCAGTATTTT.

The chain couples TRBV14 to TRBJ2-3; TRBD1 might be the D (6 bases). The CDR3 runs to 15 residues. V was clipped by 3 bases and J by 3 bases, with 13 bases between them. CDR1 SGHDN and CDR2 FVKESK come from the germline V gene. CDR3 protein: CASSQLTGRTDTQYF. Written as DNA, the CDR3 is TGTGCCAGCAGCCAGTTAACAGGGAGAACAGATACGCAGTATTTT.

The rearrangement joins TRBV19 to TRBJ1-6; TRBD1 is a possible D gene (6 bases). This CDR3 is built from 14 residues. Germline V CDR1 and CDR2: LNHDA, SQIVND (reference sequence). Between the trimmed V and J ends, which lost 7 bases and 9 bases, there was a span of 16 bases. The CDR3, as DNA: TGTGCCAGTACCTACGGGGGGGGCGGTTCACCCCTCCACTTT. Translation: CASTYGGGGSPLHF.

This chain uses TRBV6-5 with TRBJ1-1; D is perhaps TRBD1 (5 bases). The V gene's germline CDR1 is MNHEY and CDR2 SVGAGI. This CDR3 contains 13 residues. Trimming cost V 2 bases and J 4 bases, with 8 bases left between them. As DNA, the CDR3 is TGTGCCAGCAGTTACCGGCAGGGCACTGAAGCTTTCTTT. Translating gives CASSYRQGTEAFF.

V gene TRBV5-1 combines with J gene TRBJ1-2; 12 bases fit TRBD1. V lost 3 bases to trimming and J lost 8 bases; unmatched junction nucleotides: 8. Germline-derived CDR1 and CDR2 are SGHRS and YFSETQ. The CDR3 extends over 15 amino acids. This CDR3 is CASSSQGQGAGGYTF. The DNA of the CDR3 is TGCGCCAGCAGCTCCCAGGGACAGGGGGCTGGAGGCTACACCTTC.

The rearrangement links TRBV5-4 to TRBJ2-1; 8 positions match TRBD2. The CDR3 consists of 15 residues. Germline lookup yields CDR1 SGHNT and CDR2 YYREEE (reference sequence). The junction had 3 bases not matched to a gene; V was cut back by 0 bases and J by 4 bases. As DNA, the CDR3 is TGTGCCAGCAGCTTGGCGGGGGGGCAGTACAATGAGCAGTTCTTC. This translates into CASSLAGGQYNEQFF.

V gene TRBV7-8 combines with J gene TRBJ2-7; no reliable D call. CDR1 is SGHVS and CDR2 is FQNEAQ in the germline V gene. The CDR3 loop spans 13 amino acids. Trimming took off 5 bases at V and 3 bases at J, with 11 bases between the two ends. The CDR3 DNA is TGTGCCAGCAGCCCTAATACTGACTACGAGCAGTACTTC. Protein sequence: CASSPNTDYEQYF.

The genes are TRBV6-5 and TRBJ1-1; D is perhaps TRBD1 (6 bases). CDR1 and CDR2 (germline): MNHEY, SVGAGI. This CDR3 comprises 14 residues. V lost 6 bases and J 0 bases, leaving 11 bases between the germline ends. The CDR3 here is CASSRTVMNTEAFF. The CDR3 DNA sequence: TGTGCCAGCAGCCGGACAGTCATGAACACTGAAGCTTTCTTT.

This clone was seen a few times. This chain connects TRBV5-1 to TRBJ2-1, with 9 bases matching TRBD1. The germline V gene has CDR1 SGHRS and CDR2 YFSETQ. This CDR3 has 15 residues. Trimming at V came to 3 bases and at J to 3 bases, leaving 4 bases not matched to a gene. The CDR3 is CASSSQGANYNEQFF. As DNA, the CDR3 is TGCGCCAGCAGCTCACAGGGGGCGAACTACAATGAGCAGTTCTTC.

This chain links TRBV4-2 with TRBJ2-1, with 8 bases identical to TRBD2. CDR1 LGHNA and CDR2 YNFKEQ come from the germline V gene. The CDR3 totals 14 residues. Trimming took 7 bases from V and 7 from J; bases not matched to a gene: 9. The CDR3 DNA is TGTGCCAGCACTCCCGGGAGGGACTGGAATGAGCAGTTCTTC. Its translation: CASTPGRDWNEQFF.

V is TRBV5-4 and J is TRBJ2-5; TRBD1 agrees at 8 bases. CDR1 and CDR2 (germline): SGHNT, YYREEE (reference sequence). This CDR3 is 16 amino acids long. J was trimmed by 2 bases and V by 3 bases; bases with no gene match: 9. The CDR3 reads CASSSLRQGFQETQYF. CDR3 sequence (DNA): TGTGCCAGCAGCTCGCTCCGACAGGGGTTTCAAGAGACCCAGTACTTC.

V gene TRBV13 combines with J gene TRBJ2-2; 10 nucleotides agree with TRBD1. V dropped 6 bases and J dropped 3; count of bases not matched to a gene: 1. The CDR3 is 14 amino acids. Germline V gives CDR1 PRHDT, CDR2 FYEKMQ (reference sequence). The chain's CDR3 is CASRTGGDTGELFF. The DNA of the CDR3 is TGTGCCAGCAGGACAGGGGGCGACACCGGGGAGCTGTTTTTT.